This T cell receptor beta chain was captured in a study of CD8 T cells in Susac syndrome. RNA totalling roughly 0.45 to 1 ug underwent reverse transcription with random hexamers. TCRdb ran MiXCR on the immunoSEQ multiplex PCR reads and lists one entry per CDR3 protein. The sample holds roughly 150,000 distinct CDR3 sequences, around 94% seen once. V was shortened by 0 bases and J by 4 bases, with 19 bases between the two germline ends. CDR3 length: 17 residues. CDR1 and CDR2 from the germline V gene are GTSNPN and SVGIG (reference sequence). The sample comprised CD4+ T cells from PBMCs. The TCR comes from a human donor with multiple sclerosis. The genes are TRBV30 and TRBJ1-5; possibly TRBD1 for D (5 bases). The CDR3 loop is CAWSVKGRLAGNQPQHF. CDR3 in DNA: TGTGCCTGGAGTGTAAAGGGGCGGCTGGCGGGGAATCAGCCCCAGCATTTT.